One sample yielded the 19 T cell receptor beta chains listed below, sequenced in a study of blood T cell repertoires in COVID-19. TCRdb keeps only in-frame clones here, not all; method: immunoSEQ multiplex PCR. The sample contains more than 200,000 clones, approximately 84% of which appear only once. Input material: peripheral blood. These receptors were obtained from a man aged 45-65 years with acute or convalescent COVID-19.

J is TRBJ2-1 and V is TRBV6-4; 9 bases fit TRBD2. This CDR3 has 16 amino acids. Germline V gene data show CDR1 as MRHNA and CDR2 as SNTAGT. J gave up 7 bases and V 4 bases, and 11 bases lay outside the gene matches. CDR3 protein: CASSADAGGSGNEQFF. The CDR3 DNA is TGTGCCAGCAGTGCAGACGCGGGGGGGTCGGGGAATGAGCAGTTCTTC.

As to this clone: A read error may produce the germline difference seen at one junction end. The chain employs TRBV4-1 and TRBJ2-1, with D possibly matching TRBD1 (6 bases). The CDR3 extends over 15 amino acids. Germline V lookup: CDR1 MGHRA, CDR2 YSYEKL. CDR3 sequence reads: CASRQAATGWNEQFF. The CDR3 bases are TGCGCCAGCAGACAAGCGGCAACAGGGTGGAATGAGCAGTTCTTC.

This clone turned up a few times. CDR3 DNA: TGTGCCAGCAGCCCCCAGGGGATGAACACTGAAGCTTTCTTT. Its protein product is CASSPQGMNTEAFF. The chain links TRBV6-6 to TRBJ1-1, with D possibly TRBD1 on 6 matching bases. The germline V gene encodes CDR1 MNHNY and CDR2 SVGAGI (reference sequence). V was trimmed by 6 bases and J by 0 bases, leaving 11 bases between them. The CDR3 is made up of 14 amino acids.

This sequence joins TRBV20-1 and TRBJ2-1; D gene ambiguous. Germline CDR1 reads DFQATT; CDR2 reads SNEGSKA (reference sequence). This CDR3 region has 11 residues. V was cut by 1 base and J by 10 bases, with 8 bases left in between. The DNA of the CDR3 is TGCAGTGCTAGAGGGGCAGTCGAGCAGTTCTTC. Amino acid sequence: CSARGAVEQFF.

The CDR3 bases are TGTGCCAGCAGCTTGGAACAGGGCCGCTACGAGCAGTACTTC. It translates to CASSLEQGRYEQYF. The chain carries TRBV7-9 and TRBJ2-7; perhaps TRBD1 as D (6 bases). The CDR3 is 14 amino acids. The V end was cut by 3 bases, the J end by 3 bases, with 12 bases between. Germline V lookup: CDR1 SEHNR, CDR2 FQNEAQ (reference sequence). The whole variable domain, remainder taken from reference TRBV7-9 and TRBJ2-7, is DTGVSQNPRHKITKRGQNVTFRCDPISEHNRLYWYRQTLGQGPEFLTYFQNEAQLEKSRLLSDRFSAERPKGSFSTLEIQRTEQGDSAMYLCASSLEQGRYEQYFGPGTRLTVT.

Only a few counts were recorded for this clone. The chain employs TRBV29-1 and TRBJ1-1; possible D gene TRBD1, 5 bases. Germline CDR1 and CDR2: SQVTM and ANQGSEA. The CDR3 extends over 13 amino acids. The V gene lost 6 bases and the J gene lost 10 bases, with 21 bases spanning the gap. This CDR3 reads CSVQGGGYPGAFF. As DNA, the CDR3 is TGCAGCGTCCAGGGCGGGGGATACCCGGGAGCTTTCTTT.

V is TRBV29-1 and J is TRBJ2-6; 7 positions agree with TRBD1. J was trimmed by 0 bases and V by 3 bases; bases with no gene match: 8. This CDR3 region has 17 residues. CDR1 and CDR2 (germline): SQVTM, ANQGSEA. The CDR3 DNA is TGCAGCGTTGAGCTCACAGGGGCCTACTCTGGGGCCAACGTCCTGACTTTC. Its translation: CSVELTGAYSGANVLTF.

This chain uses TRBV11-1 with TRBJ1-1, with a tentative D call TRBD1 (5 bases). V was shortened by 0 bases and J by 7 bases, with 12 bases between the two germline ends. The CDR3 runs to 14 residues. Germline CDR1 reads SGHAT; CDR2 reads FQDESV (reference sequence). The CDR3 coding sequence is TGTGCCAGCAGCTTAGCTGGGGCGATGGGTGAAGCTTTCTTT. Translating it yields CASSLAGAMGEAFF.

This sequence joins TRBV11-2 and TRBJ2-7, with 11 positions matching TRBD1. CDR1 is SGHAT, CDR2 FQNNGV, per germline. After removal of 1 base from V and 4 bases from J, the junction contained 6 bases not matched to a gene. CDR3 size: 16 residues. Written as DNA, the CDR3 is TGTGCCAGCAGCTTAGTAGCCGGGACAGGGGGGTACGAGCAGTACTTC. Translating gives CASSLVAGTGGYEQYF.

J is TRBJ1-1 and V is TRBV7-3; possible D gene TRBD1, 5 bases. CDR1 SGHTA and CDR2 FQGTGA come from the germline V gene. V was pared by 2 bases and J by 5 bases, with 9 bases between. CDR3 size: 13 residues. The CDR3 DNA is TGTGCCAGCAGCTTACAGGGAATGACTGAAGCTTTCTTT. Its protein product is CASSLQGMTEAFF.

The rearrangement joins TRBV5-6 to TRBJ1-5, with D possibly being TRBD1 (6 bases). V was clipped by 4 bases and J by 2 bases, with 10 bases between them. Germline-derived CDR1 and CDR2 are SGHDT and YYEEEE. The CDR3 runs to 14 residues. The CDR3 protein is CASSIQGRNQPQHF. The CDR3 DNA reads TGTGCCAGCAGCATTCAGGGGCGCAATCAGCCCCAGCATTTT.

The chain carries TRBV7-2 and TRBJ1-5; 8 bases align to TRBD1. V was clipped by 5 bases and J by 1 base; unmatched bases: 4. This CDR3 region has 15 residues. Per germline, CDR1 SGHTA and CDR2 FQGNSA. The chain's CDR3 is CASSPGTGSNQPQHF. The CDR3 coding sequence is TGTGCCAGCAGCCCAGGGACAGGAAGCAATCAGCCCCAGCATTTT.

This chain connects TRBV5-6 to TRBJ1-5; 10 positions agree with TRBD1. The CDR3 covers 16 residues. Looked up from germline, CDR1 is SGHDT and CDR2 is YYEEEE. Germline trimming cut 1 base from V and 3 bases from J; bases unmatched to any gene: 4. CDR3 coding DNA: TGTGCCAGCAGCTTGTTGGGACAGGGGTCCAATCAGCCCCAGCATTTT. Translating it yields CASSLLGQGSNQPQHF. Complete variable domain (other parts from reference TRBV5-6 and TRBJ1-5): DAGVTQSPTHLIKTRGQQVTLRCSPKSGHDTVSWYQQALGQGPQFIFQYYEEEERQRGNFPDRFSGHQFPNYSSELNVNALLLGDSALYLCASSLLGQGSNQPQHFGDGTRLSIL.

The chain couples TRBV7-9 to TRBJ1-4, with D maybe TRBD1 (5 bases). The CDR3 totals 17 residues. V lost 3 bases to trimming and J lost 4 bases, with 18 bases between them. CDR1 and CDR2 from the germline V gene are SEHNR and FQNEAQ (reference sequence). This CDR3 reads CASSLSAGGPNNEKLFF. The CDR3 DNA is TGTGCCAGCAGCTTGAGCGCGGGGGGACCGAATAATGAAAAACTGTTTTTT.

Concerning this clone itself: The same CDR3 is also encoded by other DNA sequences in this sample. V usage is TRBV12-3 or TRBV12-4 and J usage is TRBJ1-5; D might be TRBD1 (6 bases). V gave up 6 bases and J gave up 3 bases, with 9 bases separating them. The CDR3 sequence is 13 residues long. This CDR3 reads CASSGQNNQPQHF. The CDR3 DNA reads TGTGCCAGCAGCGGACAGAACAATCAGCCCCAGCATTTT.

The gene calls are TRBV2 and TRBJ2-1; D may be TRBD1 (5 bases). V was trimmed by 10 bases and J by 5 bases, leaving 12 bases between them. The CDR3 is made up of 12 amino acids. The germline V gene encodes CDR1 SNHLY and CDR2 FYNNEI. CDR3 sequence (DNA): TGTGCCACTGTGGGGCAACACAATGAGCAGTTCTTC. Residues: CATVGQHNEQFF.

This clone has ten or more counts. The rearrangement links TRBV28 to TRBJ1-5; D might be TRBD1 (5 bases). The V gene lost 4 bases and the J gene lost 6 bases, with 16 bases spanning the gap. Germline V gene sequence: CDR1 MDHEN, CDR2 SYDVKM. This CDR3 is built from 15 residues. The CDR3 loop is CASSSSGGGTQPQHF. CDR3 sequence (DNA): TGTGCCAGCAGTTCCTCAGGTGGGGGGACTCAGCCCCAGCATTTT.

This sequence joins TRBV19 and TRBJ1-5; 7 bases align to TRBD1. In germline, CDR1 is LNHDA, CDR2 SQIVND (reference sequence). V was clipped by 7 bases and J by 2 bases; unmatched bases: 17. CDR3 length: 18 residues. The CDR3 protein is CASNSGAGGISGNQPQHF. Written as DNA, the CDR3 is TGTGCCAGTAACTCCGGAGCAGGGGGAATTTCTGGCAATCAGCCCCAGCATTTT.

The chain recombines TRBV6-5 with TRBJ1-2; perhaps TRBD1 as D (5 bases). Trimming removed 6 bases from V and 1 base from J, with 15 bases in between. Germline assignment: CDR1 MNHEY and CDR2 SVGAGI. The CDR3 contains 15 residues. The CDR3 protein is CASSRDSFLNYGYTF. The CDR3 DNA is TGTGCCAGCAGCCGTGACAGCTTCCTTAACTATGGCTACACCTTC.